Listed below are T cell receptor beta chains from one sample, sequenced in a study of blood T cell repertoires in COVID-19. Libraries were prepared by immunoSEQ multiplex PCR; TCRdb keeps only in-frame clonotypes and omits some of them. The data hold 60,000 to 80,000 clones, with 84% observed a single time. The sample comprised peripheral blood. These receptors all come from a man aged 50-60 years with active COVID-19. Both conserved end residues are part of each CDR3. The D gene is left open where the match is weak. A row's size may be missing; if present it is once, few, many or a size class.

clone size,J gene,V gene,D gene,CDR3 protein,CDR3 DNA
once,TRBJ2-7,TRBV11-2,-,CASSLGRASYEQYF,TGTGCCAGCAGCTTAGGGCGGGCCAGCTACGAGCAGTACTTC
-,TRBJ2-1,TRBV6-1,TRBD2,CASSDRTSGLLSYNEQFF,TGTGCCAGCAGTGACCGGACTAGCGGGCTCCTATCCTACAATGAGCAGTTCTTC
-,TRBJ1-2,TRBV5-4,TRBD1,CASSVGQAQSGYTF,TGTGCCAGCAGCGTAGGACAGGCTCAAAGTGGCTACACCTTC
-,TRBJ2-3,TRBV6-5,TRBD1,CASRPRQGRTDTQYF,TGTGCCAGCAGGCCGCGACAGGGTAGGACAGATACGCAGTATTTT
-,TRBJ2-6,TRBV4-2,-,CASSQDPNSGANVLTF,TGTGCCAGCAGCCAAGATCCCAACTCTGGGGCCAACGTCCTGACTTTC
-,TRBJ1-2,TRBV19,-,CASSGEQLTNGYTF,TGTGCCAGTAGCGGGGAACAACTCACGAATGGCTACACCTTC
-,TRBJ2-3,TRBV4-2,TRBD2,CASSQAAGGATDTQYF,TGTGCCAGCAGCCAAGCCGCGGGGGGGGCCACAGATACGCAGTATTTT
-,TRBJ1-2,TRBV5-5,TRBD1,CASSLGDRASYGYTF,TGTGCCAGCAGCTTAGGGGACAGGGCGAGCTATGGCTACACCTTC
-,TRBJ1-1,TRBV10-1,TRBD1,CAISGTGRETEAFF,TGCGCCATCTCCGGGACAGGGCGTGAAACTGAAGCTTTCTTT
-,TRBJ1-1,TRBV4-1,TRBD1,CATKVIPGGLPEAFF,TGCGCCACCAAGGTAATACCAGGGGGCCTCCCTGAAGCTTTCTTT
-,TRBJ2-7,TRBV5-4,TRBD2,CASSLGGGKGYEQYF,TGTGCCAGCAGCTTGGGCGGGGGAAAAGGGTACGAGCAGTACTTC
-,TRBJ2-7,TRBV27,-,CASSSLGDEQYF,TGTGCCAGCAGTTCTTTGGGAGACGAGCAGTACTTC
-,TRBJ2-2,TRBV23-1,TRBD1,CASSQDDRGNTGELFF,TGCGCCAGCAGTCAAGACGACAGGGGAAACACCGGGGAGCTGTTTTTT
-,TRBJ2-7,TRBV6-5,TRBD2,CASSYSSLADLYEQYF,TGTGCCAGCAGTTACTCCTCCCTAGCGGATCTTTACGAGCAGTACTTC
-,TRBJ2-1,TRBV5-6,TRBD2,CASSYRTSEYYNEQFF,TGTGCCAGCAGCTACAGGACTAGTGAATACTACAATGAGCAGTTCTTC
few,TRBJ1-5,TRBV6-5,TRBD1,CASNPDRVVNQPQHF,TGTGCCAGCAACCCCGACAGGGTCGTTAATCAGCCCCAGCATTTT
-,TRBJ2-2,TRBV7-9,-,CASSSDIDGELFF,TGTGCCAGCAGCTCCGACATCGACGGGGAGCTGTTTTTT
-,TRBJ2-2,TRBV10-1,-,CASNKFPPGELFF,TGCGCCAGCAATAAATTCCCCCCCGGGGAGCTGTTTTTT
-,TRBJ1-2,TRBV6-2/TRBV6-3,TRBD1,CASSLDRANYGYTF,TGTGCCAGCAGTTTGGACAGGGCGAACTATGGCTACACCTTC
-,TRBJ2-1,TRBV7-6,-,CASSFAGSLYNEQFF,TGTGCCAGCAGCTTCGCGGGGTCTCTTTACAATGAGCAGTTCTTC
-,TRBJ1-2,TRBV5-4,TRBD1,CASRFRGLLPNYGYTF,TGTGCCAGCAGATTCAGGGGGCTACTTCCTAACTATGGCTACACCTTC
-,TRBJ2-3,TRBV7-6,-,CASSNKRTSTDTQYF,TGTGCCAGCAGCAATAAGCGAACTAGCACAGATACGCAGTATTTT
-,TRBJ2-1,TRBV7-8,TRBD2,CASSLRRLAVGNEQFF,TGTGCCAGCAGCTTAAGGAGACTAGCGGTCGGCAATGAGCAGTTCTTC
-,TRBJ2-3,TRBV5-4,TRBD2,CASSLAAGGYTDTQYF,TGTGCCAGCAGCTTGGCAGCGGGAGGCTATACAGATACGCAGTATTTT
-,TRBJ2-7,TRBV29-1,TRBD1,CSVEDQGTATYEQYF,TGCAGCGTTGAAGATCAAGGGACAGCCACCTACGAGCAGTACTTC
-,TRBJ2-1,TRBV20-1,TRBD1,CSASFRQGNEQFF,TGCAGTGCTAGTTTCCGACAGGGAAATGAGCAGTTCTTC
-,TRBJ2-7,TRBV5-1,TRBD2,CASSPWTSHYEQYF,TGCGCCAGCTCCCCATGGACTAGCCACTACGAGCAGTACTTC
-,TRBJ2-3,TRBV5-4,-,CASSLVERTDTQYF,TGTGCCAGCAGCTTGGTGGAGAGAACAGATACGCAGTATTTT
-,TRBJ2-5,TRBV5-1,-,CASRSAAQETQYF,TGCGCCAGCAGATCGGCGGCACAAGAGACCCAGTACTTC
-,TRBJ1-1,TRBV7-9,-,CASSPRGDPEAFF,TGTGCCAGCAGCCCCAGGGGCGATCCTGAAGCTTTCTTT
-,TRBJ2-5,TRBV7-9,TRBD2,CASSSRPTSGDQETQYF,TGTGCCAGCAGCTCCCGGCCGACTAGCGGGGATCAAGAGACCCAGTACTTC
-,TRBJ2-3,TRBV10-2,-,CASSESLGRPGDTQYF,TGCGCCAGCAGTGAGTCATTAGGCAGACCGGGAGATACGCAGTATTTT
-,TRBJ2-1,TRBV18,-,CASSPPQNRYNEQFF,TGTGCCAGCTCACCACCACAAAATCGATACAATGAGCAGTTCTTC
-,TRBJ1-4,TRBV4-1,-,CASSHRDFPTNEKLFF,TGCGCCAGCAGCCACCGGGACTTCCCAACTAATGAAAAACTGTTTTTT
-,TRBJ2-3,TRBV3-1/TRBV3-2,TRBD2,CASQIHAGATDTQYF,TGTGCCAGCCAGATTCACGCGGGAGCAACAGATACGCAGTATTTT
-,TRBJ2-2,TRBV25-1,TRBD1,CASSEYFQGAGGELFF,TGTGCCAGCAGTGAATATTTCCAGGGGGCGGGCGGGGAGCTGTTTTTT
once,TRBJ2-7,TRBV18,TRBD2,CASSQVASGYEQYF,TGTGCCAGCTCACAAGTCGCTAGCGGCTACGAGCAGTACTTC
-,TRBJ2-1,TRBV5-1,TRBD1,CASSSGQGALLSSYNEQFF,TGCGCCAGCAGCTCGGGACAGGGGGCCCTATTAAGCTCCTACAATGAGCAGTTCTTC
-,TRBJ2-2,TRBV7-9,-,CASSPIPGQKNTGELFF,TGTGCCAGCAGTCCAATTCCGGGACAAAAGAACACCGGGGAGCTGTTTTTT
-,TRBJ1-1,TRBV9,-,CASSVGQEKGTEAFF,TGTGCCAGCAGCGTGGGGCAGGAAAAGGGCACTGAAGCTTTCTTT
-,TRBJ2-1,TRBV6-5,-,CASTHNNEQFF,TGTGCCAGCACCCACAACAATGAGCAGTTCTTC
-,TRBJ2-1,TRBV4-3,-,CASSQGTADNEQFF,TGCGCCAGCAGCCAAGGGACAGCCGACAATGAGCAGTTCTTC
-,TRBJ2-7,TRBV7-6,-,CASSSQAGDFYEQYF,TGTGCCAGCAGCTCCCAGGCAGGGGATTTCTACGAGCAGTACTTC
-,TRBJ2-3,TRBV4-1,-,CASSQDAGAPDTQYF,TGCGCCAGCAGCCAAGACGCGGGGGCCCCAGATACGCAGTATTTT
-,TRBJ1-6,TRBV2,TRBD1,CASGGQPESSPLHF,TGTGCCAGCGGGGGACAGCCGGAAAGTTCACCCCTCCACTTT
-,TRBJ1-2,TRBV12-3/TRBV12-4,-,CASSLTGLGYTF,TGTGCCAGCAGTCTGACAGGCCTCGGCTACACCTTC
few,TRBJ2-1,TRBV30,-,CAWSRGDEQFF,TGTGCCTGGAGTCGAGGAGATGAGCAGTTCTTC
-,TRBJ1-2,TRBV6-5,-,CASSYNRESGYTF,TGTGCCAGCAGTTACAACAGGGAGAGTGGCTACACCTTC
-,TRBJ1-6,TRBV6-5,TRBD1,CASSHGTGANSPLHF,TGTGCCAGCAGCCACGGGACAGGGGCAAATTCACCCCTCCACTTT
-,TRBJ2-2,TRBV4-1,TRBD2,CASSRLRTTSGRANTGELFF,TGCGCCAGCAGCCGCCTGAGAACGACTAGCGGGAGGGCGAACACCGGGGAGCTGTTTTTT
once,TRBJ1-5,TRBV7-2,-,CASSHPTRPGGQNQPQHF,TGTGCCAGCTCACACCCCACCCGGCCTGGGGGCCAAAATCAGCCCCAGCATTTT
once,TRBJ2-3,TRBV25-1,TRBD2,CASSLGLAGGGYTQYF,TGTGCCAGCAGTTTAGGACTAGCGGGAGGCGGATATACGCAGTATTTT
-,TRBJ1-4,TRBV5-4,TRBD1,CASSLSAGGNEKLFF,TGTGCCAGCAGCTTGTCCGCAGGGGGTAATGAAAAACTGTTTTTT
-,TRBJ1-1,TRBV30,-,CAWSDSNTEAFF,TGTGCCTGGAGTGACAGTAACACTGAAGCTTTCTTT
-,TRBJ1-6,TRBV21-1,-,CASSKKRNSPLHF,TGTGCCAGCAGCAAAAAGAGAAATTCACCCCTCCACTTT
many,TRBJ2-2,TRBV9,TRBD2,CASSPGGSGELFF,TGTGCCAGCAGCCCCGGGGGGTCCGGGGAGCTGTTTTTT
once,TRBJ2-7,TRBV5-1,TRBD1,CASSLGTGGNEQYF,TGCGCCAGCAGCTTGGGGACAGGGGGCAACGAGCAGTACTTC